What follows are 27 T cell receptor beta chains derived from one specimen sequenced in a study of a mutant IDH1 vaccine in newly diagnosed glioma. Their antigens are not known. Method: immunoSEQ multiplex PCR; TCRdb's copy keeps in-frame clones and lacks some. The sample lists around 130,000 clones, about 80% occurring once. Time point in this sample: week 11, during vaccination. What each vaccine dose contained was 300 ug of mutant IDH1 20-mer peptide, accompanied by topical imiquimod. The sample consisted of PBMCs, taken from a glioma patient whose treatment included an IDH1 peptide vaccine. The receptors here all came from a man aged 35 to 55 with glioma.

In its sample, this clone was seen once. The rearrangement uses TRBV7-2 and TRBJ2-7, with 8 bases aligning to TRBD1. The CDR3 is 14 amino acids. V shed 1 base, J shed 2 bases, and the junction held 1 base outside the gene matches. Per germline, CDR1 SGHTA and CDR2 FQGNSA. The CDR3 bases are TGTGCCAGCAGCTTAGTCAGGGGGCCCTACGAGCAGTACTTC. This encodes CASSLVRGPYEQYF.

The chain links TRBV6-5 to TRBJ1-1, with D perhaps matching TRBD1 (5 bases). V was cut by 2 bases and J by 11 bases, with 9 bases left in between. This CDR3 region has 11 residues. The germline V gene encodes CDR1 MNHEY and CDR2 SVGAGI. The CDR3 here is CASSYRGRAFF. The DNA for the CDR3 is TGTGCCAGCAGTTACAGGGGACGGGCTTTCTTT.

In this sample, this clone turned up a few times. V and J are TRBV29-1 and TRBJ2-3; 9 bases agree with TRBD1. This CDR3 spans 15 amino acids. Trimming took 4 bases from V and 5 from J; bases not matched to a gene: 10. CDR1 is SQVTM and CDR2 is ANQGSEA in the germline V gene. In nucleotides, the CDR3 is TGCAGCGTTGCGCGAGGGACAGGGCTTTTAGATACGCAGTATTTT. Translating it yields CSVARGTGLLDTQYF.

The chain links TRBV28 to TRBJ1-2; TRBD1 matches at 7 bases. Trimming took 3 bases from V and 11 from J; bases not matched to a gene: 6. The CDR3 covers 12 residues. In germline, CDR1 is MDHEN, CDR2 SYDVKM. The CDR3 region has the DNA TGTGCCAGCAGTTTGACAGGGCCCAGGTACACCTTC. Its protein is CASSLTGPRYTF.

The chain recombines TRBV5-6 with TRBJ1-2; D is ambiguous. CDR3 length equals 12 residues. The germline V and J ends were trimmed by 5 bases and 3 bases, with 8 bases remaining between them. The germline V gene has CDR1 SGHDT and CDR2 YYEEEE. The CDR3 nucleotides are TGTGCCAGCAGTACCCCGGACTATGGCTACACCTTC. It specifies CASSTPDYGYTF.

A word on this clone: At one end the junction does not follow the germline gene, possibly because of a read error. The rearrangement joins TRBV5-8 to TRBJ2-1, with 7 bases identical to TRBD2. Looked up from germline, CDR1 is SGHTS and CDR2 is YDEGEE. The CDR3 has 13 amino acids. CDR3 in amino acids: CASSLGRVNEQFF. CDR3 DNA: TGTGCCAGCAGTTTGGGGAGGGTTAATGAGCAGTTCTTC.

The chain links TRBV10-3 to TRBJ1-3; 8 nucleotides match TRBD1. This CDR3 region has 15 residues. The V and J ends lost 0 bases and 8 bases, in that order; junction bases with no gene match: 6. Germline CDR1 ENHRY, CDR2 SYGVKD. CDR3: CAISESWDRTDTIYF. The CDR3, as DNA: TGTGCCATCAGTGAGTCGTGGGACAGGACGGACACCATATATTTT.

This clone was picked up a small number of times. The rearrangement links TRBV27 to TRBJ2-1; 10 bases match TRBD1. The CDR3 contains 16 residues. J was trimmed by 7 bases and V by 2 bases; bases with no gene match: 8. CDR1 and CDR2 from the germline V gene are MNHEY and SMNVEV (reference sequence). CDR3 in DNA: TGTGCCAGCAGTTTAATTTGGACAGGGGGGAAAAATGAGCAGTTCTTC. Its translation is CASSLIWTGGKNEQFF.

The chain recombines TRBV7-2 with TRBJ2-5, with 10 bases fitting TRBD2. CDR1 is SGHTA and CDR2 is FQGNSA in the germline V gene. The CDR3 spans 15 residues. J was trimmed by 0 bases and V by 5 bases; bases with no gene match: 3. The CDR3 protein is CASSRGLADQETQYF. The CDR3 DNA reads as TGTGCCAGCAGCAGAGGACTAGCGGACCAAGAGACCCAGTACTTC.

V gene TRBV28 combines with J gene TRBJ2-2, with 10 positions matching TRBD1. Trimming at V came to 5 bases and at J to 6 bases, leaving 9 bases not matched to a gene. The CDR3 sequence is 16 residues long. Germline V gene lookup returns CDR1 MDHEN and CDR2 SYDVKM. CDR3 amino acids: CASSPPGTGVAGELFF. DNA of the CDR3: TGTGCCAGCAGTCCCCCGGGGACAGGGGTTGCCGGGGAGCTGTTTTTT.

The rearrangement links TRBV6-6 to TRBJ2-7; unclear D gene. The CDR3 consists of 14 residues. V was cut by 6 bases and J by 2 bases, with 14 bases left in between. CDR1 MNHNY and CDR2 SVGAGI come from the germline V gene (reference sequence). CDR3 nucleotides: TGTGCCAGCAGACATGACATATCCACCTACGAGCAGTACTTC. It yields the protein CASRHDISTYEQYF.

The chain joins TRBV7-9 to TRBJ2-4; 10 nucleotides match TRBD2. The CDR3 contains 14 residues. V was pared by 3 bases and J by 9 bases, with 5 bases of the junction left unmatched. Germline assignment: CDR1 SEHNR and CDR2 FQNEAQ (reference sequence). CDR3 DNA: TGTGCCAGCAGCTTCCTAGCGGGAGACGGCATTCAGTACTTC. Amino acids: CASSFLAGDGIQYF.

Here the CDR3 DNA reads TGCGCCAGCAGGGCTCCGGCGTCCAAGCAGCGGGAGGGGCGCCCAGATACGCAGTATTTT. This encodes CASRAPASKQREGRPDTQYF. This chain connects TRBV10-1 to TRBJ2-3; TRBD2 aligns across 10 bases. The junction had 22 bases not matched to a gene; V was cut back by 6 bases and J by 4 bases. The CDR3 has 20 residues. The V gene's germline CDR1 is WNHNN and CDR2 SYGVQD (reference sequence).

The chain uses TRBV21-1 and TRBJ1-4; TRBD1, the D gene given by the table, was not confirmed from the DNA. TRBV21-1 constitutes a pseudogene. The CDR3 has 14 residues. CDR3 loop: CARGDRDANEKLFF. The CDR3 DNA reads as TGTGCCAGGGGTGACAGGGATGCTAATGAAAAACTGTTTTTT.

V gene TRBV7-2 combines with J gene TRBJ2-3, with 7 bases aligning to TRBD1. The germline V gene has CDR1 SGHTA and CDR2 FQGNSA. Unmatched junction bases numbered 7, after V lost 8 bases and J lost 2 bases. The CDR3 covers 14 residues. CDR3 residues: CASDRAWNTDTQYF. The CDR3 nucleotides are TGTGCCAGCGACAGGGCTTGGAACACAGATACGCAGTATTTT. The full variable domain, its missing parts supplied by reference TRBV7-2 and TRBJ2-3, is GAGVSQSPSNKVTEKGKDVELRCDPISGHTALYWYRQSLGQGLEFLIYFQGNSAPDKSGLPSDRFSAERTGGSVSTLTIQRTQQEDSAVYLCASDRAWNTDTQYFGPGTRLTVL.

This clone appeared a few times. The CDR3 here is CASSLGGDPSGNTIYF. For the CDR3, the DNA is TGTGCCAGCAGCTTAGGAGGAGACCCCTCTGGAAACACCATATATTTT. This chain connects TRBV11-2 to TRBJ1-3; D not certain. Germline V gene data show CDR1 as SGHAT and CDR2 as FQNNGV. The CDR3 covers 16 residues. Between the trimmed V and J ends, which lost 1 base and 0 bases, there was a span of 10 bases.

The chain combines TRBV7-2 with TRBJ1-2, with a tentative D call TRBD1 (5 bases). Germline CDR1 and CDR2: SGHTA and FQGNSA. The CDR3 extends over 12 amino acids. V gave up 5 bases and J gave up 8 bases, with 12 bases separating them. This CDR3 reads CASSPKGDGYTF. The CDR3 DNA sequence: TGTGCCAGCAGCCCCAAAGGGGACGGCTACACCTTC. Based on the CDR3 plus reference TRBV7-2 and TRBJ1-2, the full variable domain is GAGVSQSPSNKVTEKGKDVELRCDPISGHTALYWYRQSLGQGLEFLIYFQGNSAPDKSGLPSDRFSAERTGGSVSTLTIQRTQQEDSAVYLCASSPKGDGYTFGSGTRLTVV.

The chain is built from TRBV5-1 and TRBJ2-1; 7 bases line up with TRBD1. The junction had 5 bases not matched to a gene; V was cut back by 5 bases and J by 0 bases. The CDR3 loop spans 15 amino acids. CDR1 and CDR2 (germline): SGHRS, YFSETQ. CDR3 residues: CASRPGQSSYNEQFF. CDR3 nucleotide sequence: TGCGCCAGCAGGCCGGGACAGAGCTCCTACAATGAGCAGTTCTTC. Full variable domain (outside the CDR3, taken from reference TRBV5-1 and TRBJ2-1): KAGVTQTPRYLIKTRGQQVTLSCSPISGHRSVSWYQQTPGQGLQFLFEYFSETQRNKGNFPGRFSGRQFSNSRSEMNVSTLELGDSALYLCASRPGQSSYNEQFFGPGTRLTVL.

This rearrangement joins TRBV5-1 to TRBJ1-1; D gene ambiguous. This CDR3 comprises 13 residues. The germline V gene has CDR1 SGHRS and CDR2 YFSETQ. V was cut by 0 bases and J by 2 bases, with 5 bases left in between. The CDR3 sequence is CASSLGLNTEAFF. The CDR3 DNA sequence: TGCGCCAGCAGCTTGGGATTAAACACTGAAGCTTTCTTT.

The rearrangement joins TRBV5-8 to TRBJ2-1; 10 bases line up with TRBD1. Losses at the gene ends were 0 bases for V and 5 bases for J; bases not matched to a gene: 2. Germline CDR1 and CDR2: SGHTS and YDEGEE. The CDR3 contains 15 residues. CDR3 protein: CASSLGDRGNNEQFF. For the CDR3, the DNA is TGTGCCAGCAGCTTGGGGGACAGGGGTAACAATGAGCAGTTCTTC.

This clone was seen only once. The rearrangement uses TRBV9 and TRBJ2-2, with D possibly TRBD1 on 6 matching bases. CDR1 is SGDLS and CDR2 is YYNGEE in the germline V gene. The V and J ends lost 3 bases and 3 bases respectively, with 6 bases between them. The CDR3 extends over 13 amino acids. This chain's CDR3 is CASSGGHTGELFF. CDR3 coding DNA: TGTGCCAGCAGCGGGGGGCACACCGGGGAGCTGTTTTTT.

The chain links TRBV6-1 to TRBJ2-1; D unresolved. The V end was cut by 6 bases, the J end by 6 bases, with 9 bases between. CDR1 is MNHNS, CDR2 SASEGT, per germline. This CDR3 has 12 residues. CDR3 nucleotide sequence: TGTGCCAGCAGGTCAAAGGTCAATGAGCAGTTCTTC. Translating it yields CASRSKVNEQFF.

The rearrangement uses TRBV2 and TRBJ2-2; weak D call: TRBD1 (6 bases). This CDR3 region has 15 residues. CDR1 SNHLY and CDR2 FYNNEI come from the germline V gene. The germline V and J ends were trimmed by 4 bases and 2 bases, with 11 bases remaining between them. The CDR3 loop is CASSGGDTNTGELFF. CDR3 bases: TGTGCCAGCAGTGGAGGGGACACCAACACCGGGGAGCTGTTTTTT.

This rearrangement joins TRBV6-6 to TRBJ2-7; tentatively, D is TRBD2 (5 bases). Trimming took off 5 bases at V and 7 bases at J, with 15 bases between the two ends. Germline V CDR1 and CDR2: MNHNY, SVGAGI (reference sequence). The CDR3 sequence is 13 residues long. The CDR3 loop reads CASSPPMGREQYF. The CDR3 DNA sequence: TGTGCCAGCAGTCCTCCGATGGGGAGAGAGCAGTACTTC.

The gene calls are TRBV2 and TRBJ2-1; TRBD1 matches at 8 bases. The junction had 5 bases not matched to a gene; V was cut back by 6 bases and J by 1 base. The length of the CDR3 is 15 residues. Germline lookup yields CDR1 SNHLY and CDR2 FYNNEI. The CDR3 DNA reads as TGTGCCAGCAGGGTTACAGGGGGGTCCTACAATGAGCAGTTCTTC. Translating it yields CASRVTGGSYNEQFF. Using reference TRBV2 and TRBJ2-1 for the parts outside the CDR3, the full variable domain is EPEVTQTPSHQVTQMGQEVILRCVPISNHLYFYWYRQILGQKVEFLVSFYNNEISEKSEIFDDQFSVERPDGSNFTLKIRSTKLEDSAMYFCASRVTGGSYNEQFFGPGTRLTVL.

The chain is built from TRBV18 and TRBJ2-5; 9 bases match TRBD2. Germline loops: CDR1 KGHSH, CDR2 LQKENI. The CDR3 has 16 amino acids. With 6 bases clipped from V and 6 bases from J, the junction kept 14 bases outside the gene matches. This chain's CDR3 is CASSPGAGGGMKTQYF. The CDR3 DNA reads as TGTGCCAGCTCCCCTGGAGCGGGGGGAGGCATGAAGACCCAGTACTTC.

This chain links TRBV6-1 with TRBJ1-3; 8 nucleotides line up with TRBD1. In germline, CDR1 is MNHNS, CDR2 SASEGT. The CDR3 length is 15 residues. Trimming took 2 bases from V and 0 from J; bases not matched to a gene: 0. The chain's CDR3 is CASSETGGSGNTIYF. CDR3 bases: TGTGCCAGCAGTGAAACAGGGGGCTCTGGAAACACCATATATTTT.